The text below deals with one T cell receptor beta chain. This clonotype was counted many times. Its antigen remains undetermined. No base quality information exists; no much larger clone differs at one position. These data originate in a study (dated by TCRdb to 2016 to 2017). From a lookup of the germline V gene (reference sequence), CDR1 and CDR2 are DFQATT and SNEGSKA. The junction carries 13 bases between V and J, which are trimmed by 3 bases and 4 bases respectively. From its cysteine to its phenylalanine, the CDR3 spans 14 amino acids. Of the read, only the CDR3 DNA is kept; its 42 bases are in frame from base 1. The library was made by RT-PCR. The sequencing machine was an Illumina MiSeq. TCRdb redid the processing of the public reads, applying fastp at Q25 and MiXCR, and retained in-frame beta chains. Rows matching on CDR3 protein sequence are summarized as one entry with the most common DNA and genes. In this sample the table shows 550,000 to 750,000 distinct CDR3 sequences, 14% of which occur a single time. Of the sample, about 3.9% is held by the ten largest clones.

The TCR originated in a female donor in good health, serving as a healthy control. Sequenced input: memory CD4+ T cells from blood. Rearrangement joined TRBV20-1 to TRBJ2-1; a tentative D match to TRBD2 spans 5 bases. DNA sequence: TGCAGTGCTAGGGCGGGTATCGGATACAATGAGCAGTTCTTC. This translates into CSARAGIGYNEQFF.